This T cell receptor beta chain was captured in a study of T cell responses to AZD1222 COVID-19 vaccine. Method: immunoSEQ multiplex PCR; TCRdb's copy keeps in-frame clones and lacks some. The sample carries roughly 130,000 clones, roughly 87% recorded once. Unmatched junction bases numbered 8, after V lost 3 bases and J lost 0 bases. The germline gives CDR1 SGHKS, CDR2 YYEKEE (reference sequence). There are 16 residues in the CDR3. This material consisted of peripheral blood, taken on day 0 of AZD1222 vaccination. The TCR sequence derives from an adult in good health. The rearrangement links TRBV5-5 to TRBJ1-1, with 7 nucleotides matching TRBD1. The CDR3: CASSSPGQSMNTEAFF. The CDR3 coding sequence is TGTGCCAGCAGCTCTCCGGGACAGTCCATGAACACTGAAGCTTTCTTT.